This T cell receptor (beta chain) derives from a study of blood T cell repertoires in COVID-19. Study overall: Samples representing acute and convalescent COVID-19 were sourced from the United States, Italy and Spain. From T cells, B-cell-depleted T cells, or PBMCs came the material, which was cDNA or gDNA.

Seattle patients were enrolled while actively infected and followed longitudinally. Authors' processing steps: Amplified reference gene primers provided the basis for estimating nucleated cell counts. Method: immunoSEQ multiplex PCR; TCRdb's copy keeps in-frame clones and lacks some. For V, J and clone size, that table is used; D and trimming come from the DNA. The data hold about 68,000 clones, with about 90% observed a single time. Germline V gene sequence: CDR1 LNHNV, CDR2 YYDKDF (reference sequence). The CDR3 is made up of 15 amino acids. V shed 1 base and J shed 0 bases, with 10 bases lying between them.

The source is a woman in her forties or fifties with COVID-19, enrolled during active disease. The specimen sequenced was peripheral blood. This sequence joins TRBV15 and TRBJ2-7; no clear D. The CDR3 loop is CATSRARGSSYEQYF. Written as DNA, the CDR3 is TGTGCCACCAGCAGAGCGCGCGGCAGCTCCTACGAGCAGTACTTC.